This record concerns one TCR beta chain sequence. The data stem from a study of blood T cell repertoires in COVID-19. As for the study in general: Whether acute or convalescent, the COVID-19 samples came from the United States, Italy and Spain.

The CDR3 spans 13 residues. CDR1 SGHRS and CDR2 YFSETQ come from the germline V gene. Deletions cut 4 bases from V and 10 bases from J, with 12 bases between. Per the authors' pipeline: Estimated nucleated cell counts came from reference gene primer amplification. Sequenced by immunoSEQ multiplex PCR; TCRdb stores in-frame clones only, minus some. V and J calls and clone size are as listed in that table; D and trimming were resolved from the DNA. The sample carries 50,000 to 70,000 clones, 79% recorded once. The origin of this receptor is a man aged 55-75 years with acute or convalescent COVID-19. The sequencing sample was made of peripheral blood. The chain employs TRBV5-1 and TRBJ1-6, with D uncertain. CDR3 protein: CASSALATSPLHF. CDR3 DNA: TGCGCCAGCAGCGCTTTGGCAACCTCACCCCTCCACTTT.